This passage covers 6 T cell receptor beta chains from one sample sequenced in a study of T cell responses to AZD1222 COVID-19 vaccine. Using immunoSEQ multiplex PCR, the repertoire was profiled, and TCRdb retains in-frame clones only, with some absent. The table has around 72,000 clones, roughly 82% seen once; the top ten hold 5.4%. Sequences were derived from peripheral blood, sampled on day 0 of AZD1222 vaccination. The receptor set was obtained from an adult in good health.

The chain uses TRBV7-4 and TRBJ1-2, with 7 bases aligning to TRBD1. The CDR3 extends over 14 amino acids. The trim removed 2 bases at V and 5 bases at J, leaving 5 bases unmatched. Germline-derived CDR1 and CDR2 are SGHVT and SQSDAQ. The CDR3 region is CASSLRGGRYGYTF. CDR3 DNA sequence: TGTGCCAGCAGCTTAAGAGGGGGCAGGTATGGCTACACCTTC.

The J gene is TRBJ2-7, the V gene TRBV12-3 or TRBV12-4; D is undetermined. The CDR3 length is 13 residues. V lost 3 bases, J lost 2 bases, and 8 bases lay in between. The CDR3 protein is CASSLGPPYEQYF. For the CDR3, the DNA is TGTGCCAGCAGTTTGGGCCCGCCCTACGAGCAGTACTTC.

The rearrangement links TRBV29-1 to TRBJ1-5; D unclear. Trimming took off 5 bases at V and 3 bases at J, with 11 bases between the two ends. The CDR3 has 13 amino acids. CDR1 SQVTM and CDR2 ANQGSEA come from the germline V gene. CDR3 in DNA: TGCAGCGTTACCCACAGCAACAATCAGCCCCAGCATTTT. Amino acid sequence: CSVTHSNNQPQHF.

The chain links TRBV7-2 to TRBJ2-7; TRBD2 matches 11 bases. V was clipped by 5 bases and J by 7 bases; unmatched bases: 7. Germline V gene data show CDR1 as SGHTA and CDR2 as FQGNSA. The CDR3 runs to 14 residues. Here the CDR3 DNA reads TGTGCCAGCAGCGGGGGACTAGCGGTCCGTGAGCAGTACTTC. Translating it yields CASSGGLAVREQYF.

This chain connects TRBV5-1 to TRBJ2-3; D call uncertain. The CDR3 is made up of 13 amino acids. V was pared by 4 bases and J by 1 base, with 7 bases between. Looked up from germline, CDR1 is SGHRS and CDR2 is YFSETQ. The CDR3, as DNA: TGCGCCAGCAGCACCGCGGGCACAGATACGCAGTATTTT. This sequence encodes CASSTAGTDTQYF. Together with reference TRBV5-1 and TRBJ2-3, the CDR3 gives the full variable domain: KAGVTQTPRYLIKTRGQQVTLSCSPISGHRSVSWYQQTPGQGLQFLFEYFSETQRNKGNFPGRFSGRQFSNSRSEMNVSTLELGDSALYLCASSTAGTDTQYFGPGTRLTVL.

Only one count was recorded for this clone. The CDR3, as DNA: TGTGCCAGCAGCCAAGACTTAGACAGCAAGAAGACCCAGTACTTC. Translating gives CASSQDLDSKKTQYF. This sequence joins TRBV4-2 and TRBJ2-5, with D possibly being TRBD1 (5 bases). This CDR3 contains 15 residues. V gave up 0 bases and J gave up 6 bases, with 14 bases separating them. Germline CDR1 and CDR2: LGHNA and YNFKEQ.